The next 28 T cell receptor beta chains were all read from a single sample in a study of Ad26.COV2.S vaccination and SARS-CoV-2 variants. Treatment denoted: roughly 19 received Ad26.COV2.S at low or high dose, single or two shots; 5 received placebo; per-sample allocation not given. Sampling happened 63 days after the first vaccine or placebo injection. TCRdb's table, derived via immunoSEQ multiplex PCR, lists solely in-frame clones and lacks some. The sample has 300,000 to 350,000 clones, 90% seen once. The sequences come from peripheral blood, collected in a trial of Ad26.COV2.S vaccine versus placebo. These receptors originate from a person aged 18-65 years who received the Ad26.COV2.S COVID-19 vaccine or a placebo.

The V call is TRBV7-3, the J call TRBJ2-1; D is perhaps TRBD1 (6 bases). This CDR3 is 14 amino acids long. The ends were cut back, 5 bases at V and 6 bases at J, with 14 bases in the middle. Germline V lookup: CDR1 SGHTA, CDR2 FQGTGA. CDR3 coding DNA: TGTGCCAGCAGCCTCTACAGGGTTGGCAATGAGCAGTTCTTC. Translated, it gives CASSLYRVGNEQFF. The full variable domain, rest sourced from reference TRBV7-3 and TRBJ2-1, is GAGVSQTPSNKVTEKGKYVELRCDPISGHTALYWYRQSLGQGPEFLIYFQGTGAADDSGLPNDRFFAVRPEGSVSTLKIQRTERGDSAVYLCASSLYRVGNEQFFGPGTRLTVL.

The chain couples TRBV19 to TRBJ2-6; 7 nucleotides match TRBD1. J lost 2 bases, V lost 5 bases, and 9 bases had no gene match. In germline, CDR1 is LNHDA, CDR2 SQIVND (reference sequence). CDR3 length: 17 amino acids. For the CDR3, the DNA is TGTGCCAGTAGTTCCCTGGGAACAGGGGCTGGGGCCAACGTCCTGACTTTC. This gives the protein CASSSLGTGAGANVLTF. Full variable domain (outside the CDR3, taken from reference TRBV19 and TRBJ2-6): DGGITQSPKYLFRKEGQNVTLSCEQNLNHDAMYWYRQDPGQGLRLIYYSQIVNDFQKGDIAEGYSVSREKKESFPLTVTSAQKNPTAFYLCASSSLGTGAGANVLTFGAGSRLTVL.

This clone was picked up many times. The rearrangement uses TRBV18 and TRBJ1-3; D possibly corresponds to TRBD1 (5 bases). CDR3 size: 18 residues. Trimming pared 2 bases from V and 0 bases from J, leaving 17 bases between. The germline V gene has CDR1 KGHSH and CDR2 LQKENI. The CDR3 bases are TGTGCCAGCTCACCAAAACCAGGGTCAATGAGCTCTGGAAACACCATATATTTT. Protein: CASSPKPGSMSSGNTIYF.

The rearrangement joins TRBV29-1 to TRBJ2-1, with 14 bases aligning to TRBD2. Germline V lookup: CDR1 SQVTM, CDR2 ANQGSEA. Trimming took 6 bases from V and 7 from J; bases not matched to a gene: 5. The CDR3 runs to 14 residues. This CDR3 reads CSVAGTSGRNEQFF. CDR3 nucleotides: TGCAGCGTCGCCGGGACTAGCGGGAGAAATGAGCAGTTCTTC.

This chain uses TRBV7-2 with TRBJ2-2, with D perhaps matching TRBD1 (7 bases). Germline lookup yields CDR1 SGHTA and CDR2 FQGNSA. This CDR3 spans 14 amino acids. V lost 3 bases and J 8 bases, leaving 13 bases between the germline ends. The CDR3 reads CASSFPEGAGELFF. The CDR3 region has the DNA TGTGCCAGCAGCTTCCCGGAGGGGGCAGGGGAGCTGTTTTTT. Together with reference TRBV7-2 and TRBJ2-2, the CDR3 gives the full variable domain: GAGVSQSPSNKVTEKGKDVELRCDPISGHTALYWYRQSLGQGLEFLIYFQGNSAPDKSGLPSDRFSAERTGGSVSTLTIQRTQQEDSAVYLCASSFPEGAGELFFGEGSRLTVL.

This clone was observed once. The V and J genes are TRBV6-2 or TRBV6-3 and TRBJ1-1; no definite D call. The germline gives CDR1 MNHEY, CDR2 SVGEGT. Trimming took off 6 bases at V and 1 base at J, with 24 bases between the two ends. The CDR3 extends over 18 amino acids. The CDR3 protein is CASSTIFQAFYSNTEAFF. The CDR3 nucleotides are TGTGCCAGCAGCACCATTTTTCAAGCATTTTACTCGAACACTGAAGCTTTCTTT.

This chain links TRBV5-3 with TRBJ1-6, with a weak D call TRBD1 (5 bases). TRBV5-3 belongs to the ORF category, with a function that is uncertain. The CDR3 contains 12 residues. The V end lost 4 bases, the J end lost 10 bases, and 9 bases lay between the germline ends. The CDR3 sequence is CARSQRDSPLHF. CDR3 in DNA: TGTGCCAGAAGCCAAAGGGACTCACCCCTCCACTTT.

The table lists this clone with a count of one. V usage is TRBV7-2 and J usage is TRBJ1-5, with D perhaps matching TRBD1 (6 bases). The length of the CDR3 is 15 residues. Germline V gene data show CDR1 as SGHTA and CDR2 as FQGNSA. V lost 5 bases and J lost 4, with 15 bases in between. The CDR3 coding sequence is TGTGCCAGCAGCCTTACAGGGCAGGTTAATCAGCCCCAGCATTTT. Residues: CASSLTGQVNQPQHF.

The chain recombines TRBV24-1 with TRBJ2-5, with no clear D. Between the trimmed V and J ends, which lost 3 bases and 0 bases, there was a span of 10 bases. The germline V gene has CDR1 KGHDR and CDR2 SFDVKD. This CDR3 spans 15 amino acids. This CDR3 is CATSDATQNQETQYF. CDR3 in DNA: TGTGCCACCAGTGATGCGACACAGAACCAAGAGACCCAGTACTTC.

V usage is TRBV7-9 and J usage is TRBJ2-7; no definite D call. The CDR3 consists of 14 residues. V shed 4 bases and J shed 0 bases, with 10 bases lying between them. Germline CDR1 reads SEHNR; CDR2 reads FQNEAQ (reference sequence). The DNA of the CDR3 is TGTGCCAGCAGCTATCGCAGAAACTCCTACGAGCAGTACTTC. It codes for CASSYRRNSYEQYF.

The V and J genes are TRBV10-3 and TRBJ2-3, with D maybe TRBD1 (6 bases). CDR1 is ENHRY and CDR2 is SYGVKD in the germline V gene. The CDR3 is 15 residues long. Trimming pared 4 bases from V and 3 bases from J, leaving 14 bases between. CDR3 protein: CAISGSGTKTDTQYF. The CDR3 DNA follows: TGTGCCATCAGTGGCTCCGGGACAAAAACAGATACGCAGTATTTT.

The chain employs TRBV11-3 and TRBJ2-5; 8 bases match TRBD2. V trimming: 0 bases; J trimming: 3 bases; junction bases outside the gene matches: 6. The germline CDR1 and CDR2 sequences are SGHNT and YENEEA. The CDR3 length is 16 residues. The CDR3 region is CASSLEASGFEETQYF. The CDR3 DNA reads as TGTGCCAGCAGCTTAGAGGCTAGCGGGTTCGAAGAGACCCAGTACTTC.

This clone appeared a few times. The chain has TRBV7-9 and TRBJ2-4, with D uncertain. Germline CDR1 is SEHNR and CDR2 is FQNEAQ (reference sequence). The CDR3 totals 13 residues. V was trimmed by 1 base and J by 3 bases, leaving 4 bases between them. In DNA, the CDR3 is TGTGCCAGCAGCTTAGGGCTCAAAAACATTCAGTACTTC. Amino acids: CASSLGLKNIQYF.

This chain uses TRBV11-3 with TRBJ1-3; possible D gene TRBD1, 5 bases. Trimming shortened V by 0 bases and J by 6 bases, and 9 bases separated the two germline ends. The CDR3 is 14 residues long. Germline V gene data show CDR1 as SGHNT and CDR2 as YENEEA. The CDR3 bases are TGTGCCAGCAGCTTAGAGCCCAGGGTAAACACCATATATTTT. This sequence encodes CASSLEPRVNTIYF.

Only a few counts were recorded for this clone. The chain employs TRBV6-5 and TRBJ1-2, with D maybe TRBD1 (5 bases). Looked up from germline, CDR1 is MNHEY and CDR2 is SVGAGI. The V end was cut by 10 bases, the J end by 1 base, with 19 bases between. The CDR3 contains 15 residues. CDR3 in amino acids: CATARGQGVNYGYTF. The CDR3 DNA follows: TGTGCCACCGCTCGTGGACAAGGGGTTAACTATGGCTACACCTTC.

The chain uses TRBV7-9 and TRBJ2-7; D unresolved. This CDR3 contains 12 residues. Germline CDR1 reads SEHNR; CDR2 reads FQNEAQ (reference sequence). V gave up 1 base and J gave up 6 bases, with 7 bases separating them. CDR3 nucleotide sequence: TGTGCCAGCAGCTTAGTTTACGGCGAGCAGTACTTC. It is translated as CASSLVYGEQYF.

The chain employs TRBV7-3 and TRBJ1-6, with 7 bases fitting TRBD1. The CDR3 length is 15 residues. Germline V gives CDR1 SGHTA, CDR2 FQGTGA. After removal of 3 bases from V and 9 bases from J, the junction contained 8 bases not matched to a gene. The CDR3 DNA reads as TGTGCCAGCAGCTTGGAGGGGGCGCGGAGTTCACCCCTCCACTTT. Translated, it gives CASSLEGARSSPLHF.

The rearrangement joins TRBV27 to TRBJ2-1, with D possibly being TRBD2 (6 bases). CDR3 length equals 16 residues. Trimming left V 4 bases short and J 0 bases short, with 13 bases between. Germline CDR1 is MNHEY and CDR2 is SMNVEV (reference sequence). CDR3 bases: TGTGCCAGCAGTTCCCAAGCGGGCAGCTCCTACAATGAGCAGTTCTTC. This sequence encodes CASSSQAGSSYNEQFF.

The rearrangement links TRBV4-3 to TRBJ2-6, with 9 positions matching TRBD2. Germline V gene sequence: CDR1 LGHNA, CDR2 YSLEER. Trimming removed 2 bases from V and 0 bases from J; junction bases left unmatched: 5. This CDR3 has 18 residues. This chain's CDR3 is CASSQFPSGTSGANVLTF. As DNA, the CDR3 is TGCGCCAGCAGCCAATTCCCTAGCGGGACCTCTGGGGCCAACGTCCTGACTTTC.

The chain joins TRBV2 to TRBJ2-2, with 8 bases that match TRBD2. This CDR3 has 13 amino acids. Germline lookup yields CDR1 SNHLY and CDR2 FYNNEI. The V segment lost 7 bases and the J segment 4 bases; nucleotides outside the gene matches: 2. The chain's CDR3 is CASTRGGTGELFF. The CDR3, as DNA: TGTGCCAGCACCCGGGGGGGCACCGGGGAGCTGTTTTTT.

Only a few counts were recorded for this clone. The V gene is TRBV6-5, the J gene TRBJ1-2; D unresolved. CDR1 MNHEY and CDR2 SVGAGI come from the germline V gene. The CDR3 covers 12 residues. V was shortened by 4 bases and J by 4 bases, with 7 bases between the two germline ends. CDR3 protein: CASSSLPYGYTF. Written as DNA, the CDR3 is TGTGCCAGCAGTTCCCTCCCCTATGGCTACACCTTC.

The chain joins TRBV12-3 or TRBV12-4 to TRBJ1-1; the D is unclear. With 7 bases removed from V and 10 bases from J, the gap between germline ends came to 16 bases. The length of the CDR3 is 12 residues. This CDR3 reads CASTLTGLLAFF. CDR3 DNA: TGTGCCAGCACCCTCACCGGGCTTCTAGCTTTCTTT.

This rearrangement joins TRBV6-5 to TRBJ1-4; D is ambiguous. This CDR3 contains 16 residues. With 0 bases removed from V and 0 bases from J, the gap between germline ends came to 8 bases. The germline CDR1 and CDR2 sequences are MNHEY and SVGAGI. CDR3 DNA sequence: TGTGCCAGCAGTTACTCTGGCCCAGCAACTAATGAAAAACTGTTTTTT. Its translation is CASSYSGPATNEKLFF.

The chain employs TRBV7-2 and TRBJ1-2; 12 bases are a match to TRBD1. Germline CDR1 is SGHTA and CDR2 is FQGNSA. V lost 5 bases to trimming and J lost 4 bases; unmatched junction nucleotides: 8. CDR3 size: 16 residues. The CDR3 DNA follows: TGTGCCAGCAGCCCGGGACAGGGGGCACTGGGCTATGGCTACACCTTC. It codes for CASSPGQGALGYGYTF.

V and J are TRBV3-1 (or the pseudogene TRBV3-2) and TRBJ2-1; TRBD2 matches at 12 bases. The germline V gene has CDR1 LGHDT and CDR2 YNNKEL (reference sequence). The CDR3 runs to 16 residues. The trim removed 4 bases at V and 10 bases at J, leaving 11 bases unmatched. The CDR3 nucleotides read TGTGCCAGCAGCCGTGGCTCTAGCGGGAGGGCCAAAGAGCAGTTCTTC. It codes for CASSRGSSGRAKEQFF.

The chain recombines TRBV4-1 with TRBJ1-1; D gene uncertain. The V end lost 0 bases, the J end lost 7 bases, and 18 bases lay between the germline ends. The CDR3 totals 16 residues. Germline V gene data show CDR1 as MGHRA and CDR2 as YSYEKL. The CDR3 protein is CASSQEEGRFSVEAFF. CDR3 DNA sequence: TGCGCCAGCAGCCAAGAGGAGGGTCGTTTTAGCGTTGAAGCTTTCTTT.

The gene calls are TRBV6-5 and TRBJ2-7; D is possibly TRBD2 (6 bases). The V gene's germline CDR1 is MNHEY and CDR2 SVGAGI. V lost 6 bases and J 5 bases, leaving 14 bases between the germline ends. The CDR3 sequence is 13 residues long. The CDR3 nucleotides read TGTGCCAGCAGCCCCACGGGGGAAGACGAGCAGTACTTC. Amino acids: CASSPTGEDEQYF.

The V call is TRBV6-2 or TRBV6-3, the J call TRBJ2-1, with TRBD2 identical over 10 bases. The trim removed 6 bases at V and 3 bases at J, leaving 8 bases unmatched. The germline V gene has CDR1 MNHEY and CDR2 SVGEGT. CDR3 length: 16 amino acids. In DNA form, the CDR3 reads TGTGCCAGCAGCCTAGCGGGGGCACCATTCTACAATGAGCAGTTCTTC. This translates into CASSLAGAPFYNEQFF.